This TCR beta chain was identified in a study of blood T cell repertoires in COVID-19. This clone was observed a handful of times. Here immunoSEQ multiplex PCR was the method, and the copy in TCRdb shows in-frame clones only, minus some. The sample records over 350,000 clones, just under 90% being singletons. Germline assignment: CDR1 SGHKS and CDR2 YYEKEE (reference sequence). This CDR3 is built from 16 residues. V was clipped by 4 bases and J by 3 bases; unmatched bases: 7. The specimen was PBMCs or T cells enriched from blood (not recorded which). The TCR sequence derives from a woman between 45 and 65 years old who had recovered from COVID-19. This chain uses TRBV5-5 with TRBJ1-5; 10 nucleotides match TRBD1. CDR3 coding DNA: TGTGCCAGCAGCCCGCTCGGGACAGGGGACAATCAGCCCCAGCATTTT. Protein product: CASSPLGTGDNQPQHF.